Below are 8 T cell receptor beta chains sequenced from a single sample in a study of shared clonotypes between healthy human individuals (dated by TCRdb to about 2020). Library preparation employed the immunoSEQ multiplex PCR assay. TCRdb took over this immuneACCESS table, retaining in-frame rearrangements with V and J assigned. Such tables are incomplete; in checked studies, under half of the missing clones stem from an unresolved V gene, and the remainder is unexplained. This sample holds 2 million to 3 million clones; 90% to 95% were observed only once. The top ten hold around 0.15% of the sample. The sample consisted of naive CD4+ T cells sorted from blood. The cell subset or site label here, explained by the study, means: CD45RA+ positively selected. The receptors were gathered from a man younger than 30 in good health.

The V call is TRBV11-2, the J call TRBJ1-2; TRBD1 matches at 7 bases. Germline values: CDR1 SGHAT, CDR2 FQNNGV. This CDR3 has 19 residues. V dropped 6 bases and J dropped 1; count of bases not matched to a gene: 20. CDR3 bases: TGTGCCAGCAGGCTGGATGGATCCGGGACAGCTAATTTTAACTATGGCTACACCTTC. This gives the protein CASRLDGSGTANFNYGYTF. The full variable domain, in which reference TRBV11-2 and TRBJ1-2 provide the parts outside the CDR3, is EAGVAQSPRYKIIEKRQSVAFWCNPISGHATLYWYQQILGQGPKLLIQFQNNGVVDDSQLPKDRFSAERLKGVDSTLKIQPAKLEDSAVYLCASRLDGSGTANFNYGYTFGSGTRLTVV.

The rearrangement links TRBV30 to TRBJ2-3, with D uncertain. The germline V gene has CDR1 GTSNPN and CDR2 SVGIG (reference sequence). V shed 4 bases and J shed 2 bases, with 16 bases lying between them. There are 15 residues in the CDR3. CDR3 residues: CAWNSKESNTDTQYF. The DNA of the CDR3 is TGTGCCTGGAATAGTAAAGAGAGCAACACAGATACGCAGTATTTT. The complete variable domain, with remaining parts taken from reference TRBV30 and TRBJ2-3, reads SQTIHQWPATLVQPVGSPLSLECTVEGTSNPNLYWYRQAAGRGLQLLFYSVGIGQISSEVPQNLSASRPQDRQFILSSKKLLLSDSGFYLCAWNSKESNTDTQYFGPGTRLTVL.

This rearrangement joins TRBV19 to TRBJ2-7, with 11 bases aligning to TRBD1. V lost 4 bases, J lost 5 bases, and 7 bases stayed unmatched. CDR3 length equals 15 residues. Germline V gene data show CDR1 as LNHDA and CDR2 as SQIVND (reference sequence). The CDR3 bases are TGTGCCAGTAGTACCCGGACAGGGGGCATCAACGAGCAGTACTTC. As protein: CASSTRTGGINEQYF. The complete variable domain, with remaining parts taken from reference TRBV19 and TRBJ2-7, reads DGGITQSPKYLFRKEGQNVTLSCEQNLNHDAMYWYRQDPGQGLRLIYYSQIVNDFQKGDIAEGYSVSREKKESFPLTVTSAQKNPTAFYLCASSTRTGGINEQYFGPGTRLTVT.

This clone was counted once. The V and J genes are TRBV7-8 and TRBJ2-5, with D unclear. The germline V gene has CDR1 SGHVS and CDR2 FQNEAQ. Trimming removed 5 bases from V and 2 bases from J, with 15 bases in between. This CDR3 has 15 amino acids. CDR3 loop: CASSPSAGTQETQYF. DNA of the CDR3: TGTGCCAGCAGCCCCTCAGCCGGTACTCAAGAGACCCAGTACTTC.

J is TRBJ2-7 and V is TRBV14, with D tentatively TRBD2 (6 bases). This CDR3 comprises 12 residues. Deletions cut 6 bases from V and 3 bases from J, with 9 bases between. CDR1 and CDR2 from the germline V gene are SGHDN and FVKESK. In DNA, the CDR3 is TGTGCCAGCAGTTACGGGGGCTACGAGCAGTACTTC. Translation: CASSYGGYEQYF.

The J gene is TRBJ2-7, the V gene TRBV7-9, with D possibly TRBD1 on 6 matching bases. Trimming pared 4 bases from V and 3 bases from J, leaving 16 bases between. The CDR3 has 15 amino acids. Germline values: CDR1 SEHNR, CDR2 FQNEAQ (reference sequence). CDR3 residues: CASSSQGRRGYEQYF. The CDR3 DNA follows: TGTGCCAGCAGCTCCCAGGGACGCAGGGGCTACGAGCAGTACTTC.

In regard to this clone: This sample also contains other DNA sequences that code for the same CDR3. The chain recombines TRBV5-1 with TRBJ2-5; D gene unclear. Germline values: CDR1 SGHRS, CDR2 YFSETQ. CDR3 length equals 12 residues. V dropped 4 bases and J dropped 4 bases, with 8 bases sitting between them. This chain's CDR3 is CASSQGRETQYF. CDR3 coding DNA: TGCGCCAGCAGCCAAGGACGAGAGACCCAGTACTTC.

The rearrangement joins TRBV9 to TRBJ1-1; D not certain. CDR3 length: 13 residues. From germline, CDR1 is SGDLS and CDR2 YYNGEE. V shed 6 bases and J shed 2 bases, with 11 bases lying between them. The CDR3 here is CASNPRPNTEAFF. The DNA for the CDR3 is TGTGCCAGCAACCCCCGACCCAACACTGAAGCTTTCTTT.